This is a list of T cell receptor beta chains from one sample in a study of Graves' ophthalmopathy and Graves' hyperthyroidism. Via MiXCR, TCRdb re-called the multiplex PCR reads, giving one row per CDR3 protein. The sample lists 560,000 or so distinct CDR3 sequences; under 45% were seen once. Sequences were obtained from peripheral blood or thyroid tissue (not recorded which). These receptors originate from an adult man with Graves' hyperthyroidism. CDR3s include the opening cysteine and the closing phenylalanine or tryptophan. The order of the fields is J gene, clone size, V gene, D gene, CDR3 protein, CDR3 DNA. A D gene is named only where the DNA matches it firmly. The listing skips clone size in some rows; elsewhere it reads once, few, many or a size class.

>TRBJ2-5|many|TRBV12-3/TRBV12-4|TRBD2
CASSFLAGAETQYF
TGTGCCAGCAGTTTTCTGGCGGGAGCAGAGACCCAGTACTTC
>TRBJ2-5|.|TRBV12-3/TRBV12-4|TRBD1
CASGRTGRETQYF
TGTGCCAGCGGACGGACAGGGAGGGAGACCCAGTACTTC
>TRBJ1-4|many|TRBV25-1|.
CASGQRTNEKLFF
TGTGCCAGCGGACAGCGAACTAATGAAAAACTGTTTTTT
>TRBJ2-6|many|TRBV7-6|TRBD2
CASSPRRRTSGSISGANVLTF
TGTGCCAGCAGCCCCCGTCGACGGACTAGCGGGAGTATCTCTGGGGCCAACGTCCTGACTTTC
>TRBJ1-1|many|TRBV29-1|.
CSVERPGLAEAFF
TGCAGCGTCGAACGTCCCGGGTTGGCTGAAGCTTTCTTT
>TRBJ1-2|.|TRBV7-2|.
CASSLGVGLAGYTF
TGTGCCAGCAGCTTAGGTGTCGGACTAGCGGGTTACACCTTC
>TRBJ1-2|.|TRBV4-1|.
CASSLTIIGDLNYGYTF
TGCGCCAGCAGCCTAACCATTATAGGGGACCTTAACTATGGCTACACCTTC
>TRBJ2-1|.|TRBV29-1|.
CSVEDPTLNEQFF
TGCAGCGTTGAAGATCCAACCCTCAATGAGCAGTTCTTC
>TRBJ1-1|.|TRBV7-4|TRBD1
CASIGQAGTEAFF
TGTGCCAGCATAGGACAGGCGGGGACTGAAGCTTTCTTT
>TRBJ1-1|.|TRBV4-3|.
CASSQDPMNTEAFF
TGCGCCAGCAGCCAAGATCCCATGAACACTGAAGCTTTCTTT
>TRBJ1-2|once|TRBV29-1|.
CSVPTGMDNYGYTF
TGCAGCGTACCCACAGGGATGGATAACTATGGCTACACCTTC
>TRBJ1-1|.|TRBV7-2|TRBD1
CASDRGAITEAFF
TGTGCCAGTGACAGGGGCGCCATCACTGAAGCTTTCTTT
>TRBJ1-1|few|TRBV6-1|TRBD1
CASSERGTGGKNTEAFF
TGTGCCAGCAGCGAAAGGGGGACAGGGGGGAAGAACACTGAAGCTTTCTTT
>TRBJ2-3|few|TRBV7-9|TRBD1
CASSHPPRDRGTDTQYF
TGTGCCAGCAGCCATCCCCCCCGGGACAGGGGCACAGATACGCAGTATTTT
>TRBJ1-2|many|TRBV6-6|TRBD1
CASSATPGQKLNYGYTF
TGTGCCAGCAGTGCAACGCCGGGACAGAAACTTAACTATGGCTACACCTTC
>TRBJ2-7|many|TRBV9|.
CASSVGWAGYYEQYF
TGTGCCAGCAGCGTAGGTTGGGCAGGGTACTACGAGCAGTACTTC
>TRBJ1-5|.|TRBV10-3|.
CAIKEVGSNQPQHF
TGTGCCATCAAAGAGGTGGGGAGCAATCAGCCCCAGCATTTT
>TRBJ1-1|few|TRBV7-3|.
CASSQVGQLNTEAFF
TGTGCCAGCAGCCAGGTTGGCCAGCTGAACACTGAAGCTTTCTTT
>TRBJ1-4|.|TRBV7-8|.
CASSPQGNNEKLFF
TGTGCCAGCAGCCCGCAGGGGAATAATGAAAAACTGTTTTTT
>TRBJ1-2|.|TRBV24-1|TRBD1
CATSDPGQGGGYGYTF
TGTGCCACCAGTGATCCGGGACAGGGAGGTGGCTATGGCTACACCTTC
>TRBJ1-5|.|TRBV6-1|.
CASKGLGNQPQHF
TGTGCCAGCAAGGGTCTCGGCAATCAGCCCCAGCATTTT
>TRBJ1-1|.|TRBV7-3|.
CASSLTHANTETFF
TGTGCCAGCAGCTTAACTCACGCGAACACTGAAACTTTCTTT
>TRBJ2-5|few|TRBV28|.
CASSRGSWETQYF
TGTGCCAGCAGCCGCGGATCGTGGGAGACCCAGTACTTC
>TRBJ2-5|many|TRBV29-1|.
CSVGTIPQETQYF
TGCAGCGTTGGCACTATACCCCAAGAGACCCAGTACTTC